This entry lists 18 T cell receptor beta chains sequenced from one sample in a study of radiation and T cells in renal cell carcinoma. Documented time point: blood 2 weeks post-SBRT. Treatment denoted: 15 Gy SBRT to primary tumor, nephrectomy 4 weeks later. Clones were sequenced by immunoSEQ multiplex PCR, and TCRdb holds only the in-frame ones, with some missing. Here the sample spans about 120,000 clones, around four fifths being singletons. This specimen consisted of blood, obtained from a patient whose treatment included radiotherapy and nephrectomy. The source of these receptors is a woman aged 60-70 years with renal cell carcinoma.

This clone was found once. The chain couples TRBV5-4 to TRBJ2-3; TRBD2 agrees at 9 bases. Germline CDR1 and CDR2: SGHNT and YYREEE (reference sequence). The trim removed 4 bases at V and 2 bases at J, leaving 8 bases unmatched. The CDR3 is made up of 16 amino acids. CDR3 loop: CASSPAGGRSTDTQYF. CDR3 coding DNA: TGTGCCAGCAGCCCTGCGGGGGGGAGGTCCACAGATACGCAGTATTTT.

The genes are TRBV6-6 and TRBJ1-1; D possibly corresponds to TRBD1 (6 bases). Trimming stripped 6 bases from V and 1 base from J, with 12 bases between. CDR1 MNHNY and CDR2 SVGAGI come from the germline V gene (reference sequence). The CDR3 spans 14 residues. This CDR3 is CASRQVDRNTEAFF. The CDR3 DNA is TGTGCCAGCAGGCAAGTGGACAGGAACACTGAAGCTTTCTTT.

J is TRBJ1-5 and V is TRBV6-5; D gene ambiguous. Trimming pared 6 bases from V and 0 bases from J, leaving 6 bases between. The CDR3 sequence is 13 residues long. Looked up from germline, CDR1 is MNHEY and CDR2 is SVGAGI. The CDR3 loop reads CASSPNSNQPQHF. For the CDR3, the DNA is TGTGCCAGCAGCCCAAATAGCAATCAGCCCCAGCATTTT.

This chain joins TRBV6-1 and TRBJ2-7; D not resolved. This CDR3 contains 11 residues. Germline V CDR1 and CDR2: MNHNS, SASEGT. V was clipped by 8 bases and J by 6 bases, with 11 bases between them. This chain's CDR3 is CASVGPREQYF. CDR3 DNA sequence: TGTGCCAGCGTGGGCCCGCGCGAGCAGTACTTC.

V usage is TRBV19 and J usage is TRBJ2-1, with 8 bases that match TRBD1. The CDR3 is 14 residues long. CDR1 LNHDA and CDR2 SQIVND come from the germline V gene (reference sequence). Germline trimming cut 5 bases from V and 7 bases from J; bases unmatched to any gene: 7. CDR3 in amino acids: CASSRQGPMNEQFF. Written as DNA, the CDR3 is TGTGCCAGTAGTCGACAGGGGCCGATGAATGAGCAGTTCTTC.

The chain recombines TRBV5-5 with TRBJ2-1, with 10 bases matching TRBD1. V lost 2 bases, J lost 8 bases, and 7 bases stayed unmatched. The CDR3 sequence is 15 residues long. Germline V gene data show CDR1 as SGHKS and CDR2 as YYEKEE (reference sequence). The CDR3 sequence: CASSFPGQGSYEQFF. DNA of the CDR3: TGTGCCAGCAGCTTCCCGGGACAGGGGTCTTATGAGCAGTTCTTC.

As DNA, the CDR3 is TGTGCCAGCTCACCATTTGGGGGCTCCTACAATGAGCAGTTCTTC. Its protein is CASSPFGGSYNEQFF. V is TRBV18 and J is TRBJ2-1; either TRBD1 or TRBD2 may supply D (5 bases each). V dropped 2 bases and J dropped 0 bases, with 8 bases sitting between them. Per the germline V gene, CDR1 is KGHSH and CDR2 is LQKENI. This CDR3 is 15 amino acids long.

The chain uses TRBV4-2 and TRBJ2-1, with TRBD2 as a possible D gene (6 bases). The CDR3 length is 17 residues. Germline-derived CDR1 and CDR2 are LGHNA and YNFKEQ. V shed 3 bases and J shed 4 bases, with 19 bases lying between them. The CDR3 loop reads CASSQDDRGGGYNEQFF. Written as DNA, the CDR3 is TGTGCCAGCAGCCAGGACGATAGGGGAGGCGGGTACAATGAGCAGTTCTTC.

The CDR3 DNA is TGTGCCAGCAGTGACAGACAGGGCTACGAGCAGTACTTC. Amino acid sequence: CASSDRQGYEQYF. The chain combines TRBV2 with TRBJ2-7; TRBD1 matches at 7 bases. Trimming took 3 bases from V and 3 from J; bases not matched to a gene: 2. Per the germline V gene, CDR1 is SNHLY and CDR2 is FYNNEI. The CDR3 sequence is 13 residues long. The complete variable domain, with remaining parts taken from reference TRBV2 and TRBJ2-7, reads EPEVTQTPSHQVTQMGQEVILRCVPISNHLYFYWYRQILGQKVEFLVSFYNNEISEKSEIFDDQFSVERPDGSNFTLKIRSTKLEDSAMYFCASSDRQGYEQYFGPGTRLTVT.

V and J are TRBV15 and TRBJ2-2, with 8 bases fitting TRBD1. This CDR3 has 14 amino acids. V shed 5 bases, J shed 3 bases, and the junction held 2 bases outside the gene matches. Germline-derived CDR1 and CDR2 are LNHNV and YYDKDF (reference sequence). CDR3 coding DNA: TGTGCCACCAGCGCAGGGGGCTACACCGGGGAGCTGTTTTTT. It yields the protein CATSAGGYTGELFF.

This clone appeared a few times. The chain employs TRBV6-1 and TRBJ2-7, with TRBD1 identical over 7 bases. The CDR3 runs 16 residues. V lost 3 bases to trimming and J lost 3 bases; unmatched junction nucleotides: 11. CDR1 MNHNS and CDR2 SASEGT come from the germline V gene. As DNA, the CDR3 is TGTGCCAGCAGTGATCGCGGGTGGGCAGGGGGCTACGAGCAGTACTTC. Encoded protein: CASSDRGWAGGYEQYF.

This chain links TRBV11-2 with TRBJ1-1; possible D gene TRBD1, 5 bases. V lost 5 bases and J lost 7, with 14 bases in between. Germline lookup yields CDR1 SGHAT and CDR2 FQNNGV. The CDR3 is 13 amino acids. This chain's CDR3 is CASSLFRGVEAFF. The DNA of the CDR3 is TGTGCCAGCAGCCTCTTCCGAGGGGTTGAAGCTTTCTTT.

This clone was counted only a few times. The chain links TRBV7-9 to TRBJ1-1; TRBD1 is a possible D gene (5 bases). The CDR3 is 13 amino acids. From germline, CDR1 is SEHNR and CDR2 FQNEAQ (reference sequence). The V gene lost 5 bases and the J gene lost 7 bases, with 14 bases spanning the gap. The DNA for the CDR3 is TGTGCCAGCAGCCCACGGGACTCCCTTGAAGCTTTCTTT. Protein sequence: CASSPRDSLEAFF.

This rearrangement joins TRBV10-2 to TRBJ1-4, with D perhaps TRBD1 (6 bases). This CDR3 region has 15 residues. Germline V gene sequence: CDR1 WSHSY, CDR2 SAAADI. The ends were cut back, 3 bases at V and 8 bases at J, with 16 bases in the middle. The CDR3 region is CASSDPGGGREKLFF. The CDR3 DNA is TGCGCCAGCAGTGACCCCGGGGGCGGAAGAGAAAAACTGTTTTTT.

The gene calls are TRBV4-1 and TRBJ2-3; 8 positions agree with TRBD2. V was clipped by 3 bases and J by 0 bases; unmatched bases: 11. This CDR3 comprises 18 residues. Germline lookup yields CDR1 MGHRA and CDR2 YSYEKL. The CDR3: CASSHPPWTSKSTDTQYF. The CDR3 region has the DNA TGCGCCAGCAGCCACCCACCCTGGACTAGCAAAAGCACAGATACGCAGTATTTT.

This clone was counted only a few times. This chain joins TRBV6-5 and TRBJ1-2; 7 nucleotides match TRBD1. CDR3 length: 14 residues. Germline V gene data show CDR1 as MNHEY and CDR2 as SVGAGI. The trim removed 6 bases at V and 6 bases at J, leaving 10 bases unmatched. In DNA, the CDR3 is TGTGCCAGCAGAAAACCAGGGGGGTTTAATGGCTACACCTTC. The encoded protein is CASRKPGGFNGYTF.

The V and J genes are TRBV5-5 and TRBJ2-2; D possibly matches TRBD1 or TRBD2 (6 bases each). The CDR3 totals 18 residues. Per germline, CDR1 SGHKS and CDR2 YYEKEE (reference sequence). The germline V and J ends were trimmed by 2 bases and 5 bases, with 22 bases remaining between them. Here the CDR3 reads CASSFTYLQGGGTGELFF. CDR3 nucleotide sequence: TGTGCCAGCAGCTTCACCTACTTACAGGGCGGAGGGACCGGGGAGCTGTTTTTT.

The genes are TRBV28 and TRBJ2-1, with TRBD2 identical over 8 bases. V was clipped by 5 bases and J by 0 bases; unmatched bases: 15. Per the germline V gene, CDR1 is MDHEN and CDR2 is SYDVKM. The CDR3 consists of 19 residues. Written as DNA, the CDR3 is TGTGCCAGCAGTGGGTGGGGGGCCAGGAGCGGGAGCTCCTACAATGAGCAGTTCTTC. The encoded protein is CASSGWGARSGSSYNEQFF.